The source of this TCR beta chain is a study of blood T cell repertoires in COVID-19. Clones were sequenced by immunoSEQ multiplex PCR, and TCRdb holds only the in-frame ones, with some missing. The table includes 280,000 or so clones, 83% detected once. Germline assignment: CDR1 SGHVS and CDR2 FNYEAQ. The CDR3 runs 14 residues. Trimming took 4 bases from V and 0 from J; bases not matched to a gene: 3. The sample consisted of peripheral blood. The rearrangement uses TRBV7-6 and TRBJ2-7, with TRBD1 identical over 7 bases. The sequence was obtained from a woman aged 50 to 65 who had recovered from COVID-19. The CDR3 loop is CASSWDSLSYEQYF. In DNA form, the CDR3 reads TGTGCCAGCAGCTGGGACAGCCTCTCCTACGAGCAGTACTTC. The variable domain in full, completed from reference TRBV7-6 and TRBJ2-7, reads GAGVSQSPRYKVTKRGQDVALRCDPISGHVSLYWYRQALGQGPEFLTYFNYEAQQDKSGLPNDRFSAERPEGSISTLTIQRTEQRDSAMYRCASSWDSLSYEQYFGPGTRLTVT.